This T cell receptor (beta chain) stems from a study of identical twins. Study results and limitations: Findings depended on cross-sectional statistics rather than tracking the same donors. Twin-shared out-of-frame alpha sequences were enriched for low generation probability. Models underestimated how often monozygotic twins shared out-of-frame TCR alpha. Analyses of zero insertions could be partly confounded by invariant MAIT and iNKT cells.

This CDR3 has 12 amino acids. Germline V gives CDR1 ENHRY, CDR2 SYGVKD. Between the trimmed V and J ends, which lost 2 bases and 8 bases, there was a span of 4 bases. A single record per CDR3 protein comes from TCRdb applying MiXCR to the 5' RACE reads. The table has approximately 260,000 distinct CDR3 sequences, over 12% seen once; the top ten hold under 9.5%. This clonotype was seen a handful of times. Its antigen is currently unknown. The TCR originated in a young woman in good health. Sequencing input: memory (CD45RO+) T cells sorted from blood. The V call is TRBV10-3, the J call TRBJ1-6; D is unresolved. In DNA form, the CDR3 reads TGTGCCATCAGTGAGATGGATTCACCCCTCCACTTT. Residues: CAISEMDSPLHF.